This T cell receptor beta chain was obtained from a study of CD8 T cells in Susac syndrome. Study context: Treatment status at blood draw for the Susac syndrome patients was therapy-naive, corticosteroids, or intravenous immunoglobulin alone. Study-wide findings and caveats: In total CD8+ repertoires, over 15 Susac-specific public clones were detected, and CD8+ TEMRA repertoires contained several.

With 3 bases removed from V and 1 base from J, the gap between germline ends came to 5 bases. From germline, CDR1 is MGHRA and CDR2 YSYEKL. The CDR3 is 13 amino acids. Random-hexamer reverse transcription was applied to roughly 0.5 to 1 ug RNA. TCRdb used MiXCR to reprocess the immunoSEQ multiplex PCR reads, holding one entry per CDR3 protein. The sample has about 100,000 distinct CDR3 sequences, 95% seen once. To note about this clonotype: What it binds is unknown.

The receptor's source is a human donor with Susac syndrome. This rearrangement joins TRBV4-1 to TRBJ2-3, with D unclear. The sample taken for sequencing was CD8+ T cells from PBMCs. The CDR3 reads CASSHRGTDTQYF. Here the CDR3 DNA reads TGCGCCAGCAGCCACCGCGGCACAGATACGCAGTATTTT.